This T cell receptor (beta chain) was captured by sequencing in a study of OX40 agonist ivuxolimab in advanced cancers. Method: immunoSEQ multiplex PCR; TCRdb's copy keeps in-frame clones and lacks some. This sample has some 55,000 clones, with 70% to 80% found just once. Trimming cost V 1 base and J 0 bases; bases outside gene matches: 3. Germline V gives CDR1 SGHRS, CDR2 YFSETQ. The CDR3 is 15 amino acids. Sequenced here: CD4+ or CD8+ T cells sorted from blood, sampled in a trial of the OX40 agonist ivuxolimab. The sequence was obtained from an adult with an advanced solid tumor such as melanoma, head and neck, liver or kidney cancer. This chain joins TRBV5-1 and TRBJ2-7; 8 nucleotides line up with TRBD1. The chain's CDR3 is CASSLWDRSSYEQYF. Written as DNA, the CDR3 is TGCGCCAGCAGCTTGTGGGACAGGAGCTCCTACGAGCAGTACTTC.